This T cell receptor (beta chain) derives from a study of cytomegalovirus exposure and HLA in healthy donors. The V end lost 10 bases, the J end lost 0 bases, and 16 bases lay between the germline ends. This CDR3 has 14 residues. Germline V gene data show CDR1 as LNHDA and CDR2 as SQIVND (reference sequence). This PCR relied on a set of 60 Vbeta primers and 13 Jbeta primers. The method was immunoSEQ multiplex PCR; TCRdb's version includes in-frame clones alone and lacks a portion of them. Among about 76,000 clones, 65% to 80% were seen once, and the ten largest hold more than 9.5%. The clonotype comes from a woman between 40 and 55 years old in good health and CMV-seropositive. Sequencing was done on a sample of PBMCs. The chain uses TRBV19 and TRBJ2-7; D is possibly TRBD2 (6 bases). Here the CDR3 DNA reads TGTGCCACCTCGGAGGGAACGAGCTCCTACGAGCAGTACTTC. It codes for CATSEGTSSYEQYF.